A single sample is the source of the 26 T cell receptor beta chains below, sequenced in a study of monozygotic twins with inflammatory bowel disease. TCRdb reprocessed the 5' RACE reads and reports one entry per CDR3 protein, with no DNA. This listing includes over 90,000 distinct CDR3 sequences. The material sequenced was blood. The receptors here all came from a human donor with ulcerative colitis or Crohn's disease, or a healthy co-twin of an affected twin (not recorded which).

The rearrangement joins TRBV29-1 to TRBJ1-1. The CDR3 loop spans 13 amino acids. Germline CDR1 SQVTM, CDR2 ANQGSEA. CDR3: CSASGTSNTEAFF.

The V and J genes are TRBV2 and TRBJ2-3. In germline, CDR1 is SNHLY, CDR2 FYNNEI. The CDR3 covers 11 residues. CDR3 protein: CASRGRRWQYF.

This CDR3 is CASSPPSGVPRGNEQFF. The chain links TRBV7-2 to TRBJ2-1; TCRdb selects TRBD2, and the lack of DNA leaves this call unchecked. This CDR3 is built from 17 residues. From germline, CDR1 is SGHTA and CDR2 FQGNSA.

The rearrangement joins TRBV20-1 to TRBJ1-5; the TRBD1 assignment by TCRdb is unverifiable without DNA. Germline CDR1 reads DFQATT; CDR2 reads SNEGSKA (reference sequence). CDR3 length equals 14 residues. The CDR3: CSARILQGAGPQHF.

The chain links TRBV20-1 to TRBJ2-7; TCRdb reports TRBD2, a call that lacks DNA to check it against. Germline V gene lookup returns CDR1 DFQATT and CDR2 SNEGSKA (reference sequence). The CDR3 loop spans 21 amino acids. Here the CDR3 reads CSARPSGTSGGDLLLSYEQYF.

J is TRBJ2-3 and V is TRBV7-2. Germline values: CDR1 SGHTA, CDR2 FQGNSA. The CDR3 runs to 14 residues. The CDR3 loop is CASILGRNTDTQYF.

The rearrangement uses TRBV13 and TRBJ2-7; the TRBD2 assignment by TCRdb is unverifiable without DNA. CDR1 PRHDT and CDR2 FYEKMQ come from the germline V gene (reference sequence). The CDR3 length is 15 residues. CDR3: CASSLAGGHSYEQYF.

The chain is built from TRBV13 and TRBJ2-7; TCRdb proposes TRBD2, but this gene call is untestable without DNA. The CDR3 covers 16 residues. Germline CDR1 PRHDT, CDR2 FYEKMQ (reference sequence). This chain's CDR3 is CASSPEGAGSPYEQYF.

The chain couples TRBV3-1 to TRBJ1-5. This CDR3 spans 13 amino acids. Per the germline V gene, CDR1 is LGHDT and CDR2 is YNNKEL (reference sequence). Here the CDR3 reads CASSILGNQPQHF.

V is TRBV3-1 and J is TRBJ1-5. CDR3 length: 13 residues. Germline CDR1 and CDR2: LGHDT and YNNKEL (reference sequence). CDR3 loop: CASSQDRAQPQHF.

V gene TRBV20-1 combines with J gene TRBJ2-7. The CDR3 is 12 amino acids. Germline V gene sequence: CDR1 DFQATT, CDR2 SNEGSKA (reference sequence). CDR3 in amino acids: CSARDSDYEQYF.

The rearrangement links TRBV29-1 to TRBJ2-3; TCRdb gives TRBD1 as the D gene, but with no DNA this cannot be confirmed. There are 16 residues in the CDR3. CDR1 SQVTM and CDR2 ANQGSEA come from the germline V gene. The CDR3 sequence is CSVEGGGTLRGDTQYF.

The rearrangement uses TRBV5-6 and TRBJ2-3; checking the TCRdb D call of TRBD1 is not possible without DNA. CDR1 and CDR2 (germline): SGHDT, YYEEEE. This CDR3 is 15 amino acids long. CDR3 sequence: CASSLGPGLADTQYF.

The J gene is TRBJ2-7, the V gene TRBV10-2; TCRdb selects TRBD2, and the lack of DNA leaves this call unchecked. This CDR3 has 15 amino acids. Per the germline V gene, CDR1 is WSHSY and CDR2 is SAAADI. The CDR3 sequence: CASSETSGRTYEQYF.

The chain couples TRBV5-1 to TRBJ2-2. Looked up from germline, CDR1 is SGHRS and CDR2 is YFSETQ. The CDR3 extends over 15 amino acids. CDR3 protein: CASSGKAVDTGELFF.

J is TRBJ2-5 and V is TRBV20-1; TCRdb proposes TRBD2, but this gene call is untestable without DNA. From germline, CDR1 is DFQATT and CDR2 SNEGSKA (reference sequence). The CDR3 contains 12 residues. The chain's CDR3 is CSAPAGGETQYF.

The V call is TRBV3-1, the J call TRBJ2-2; TCRdb names TRBD2, which stays unverified in the absence of DNA. CDR3 length: 15 residues. Germline V gene lookup returns CDR1 LGHDT and CDR2 YNNKEL (reference sequence). The CDR3 sequence: CASSHGLAATGELFF.

The chain uses TRBV2 and TRBJ2-1; there is no DNA to check the TCRdb D call of TRBD2. The CDR3 is 13 residues long. Germline lookup yields CDR1 SNHLY and CDR2 FYNNEI. This chain's CDR3 is CASTGTWFNEQFF. Full variable domain (remainder filled in from reference TRBV2 and TRBJ2-1): EPEVTQTPSHQVTQMGQEVILRCVPISNHLYFYWYRQILGQKVEFLVSFYNNEISEKSEIFDDQFSVERPDGSNFTLKIRSTKLEDSAMYFCASTGTWFNEQFFGPGTRLTVL.

This rearrangement joins TRBV28 to TRBJ1-4. CDR1 and CDR2 (germline): MDHEN, SYDVKM. The CDR3 is 13 residues long. The CDR3 loop reads CASSSYGWGKLFF.

The V gene is TRBV12-3 or TRBV12-4, the J gene TRBJ2-5; TCRdb's D gene call, TRBD1, goes unchecked for lack of DNA. The CDR3 sequence is 15 residues long. The CDR3: CASRTGTGRDETQYF.

The chain links TRBV7-8 to TRBJ2-2. CDR3 length: 15 residues. Germline V gene data show CDR1 as SGHVS and CDR2 as FQNEAQ. CDR3 loop: CASRIPAKNTGELFF.

The CDR3 here is CSVIQGAGLSNEKLFF. V gene TRBV29-1 combines with J gene TRBJ1-4; with no DNA, the TCRdb D assignment of TRBD1 cannot be verified. Germline V gene lookup returns CDR1 SQVTM and CDR2 ANQGSEA. The CDR3 is 16 amino acids.

This CDR3 is CASSLDAGGDTGELFF. The chain combines TRBV5-1 with TRBJ2-2; with no DNA, the TCRdb D assignment of TRBD1 cannot be verified. CDR3 length equals 16 residues. Germline V gene sequence: CDR1 SGHRS, CDR2 YFSETQ.

The chain combines TRBV12-3 or TRBV12-4 with TRBJ2-1; TCRdb designates TRBD1, a call that cannot be tested without DNA. The CDR3 length is 13 residues. The CDR3 loop reads CASDWGAGNEQFF.

This chain joins TRBV5-4 and TRBJ2-7; TCRdb's D gene call, TRBD2, goes unchecked for lack of DNA. The CDR3 is 18 amino acids. Germline CDR1 SGHNT, CDR2 YYREEE (reference sequence). CDR3 loop: CASSLSGLQSRGPYEQYF.

V is TRBV7-7 and J is TRBJ2-7; the D call of TRBD2 rests on TCRdb alone, since no DNA is present to check it. The CDR3 loop spans 13 amino acids. Germline V gives CDR1 SSHAT, CDR2 FNYEAQ (reference sequence). CDR3 protein: CASSLRQAGEQYF. The complete variable domain, with remaining parts taken from reference TRBV7-7 and TRBJ2-7, reads GAGVSQSPRYKVTKRGQDVTLRCDPISSHATLYWYQQALGQGPEFLTYFNYEAQPDKSGLPSDRFSAERPEGSISTLTIQRTEQRDSAMYRCASSLRQAGEQYFGPGTRLTVT.